This TCR beta chain appears in the sequencing data of a study of T cell clonotyping in hematopoietic cell transplantation. Using immunoSEQ multiplex PCR, the repertoire was profiled, and TCRdb retains in-frame clones only, with some absent. The data show 75,000 to 95,000 clones, 90% to 96% seen once. Time point of the sample: recipient sample about 28 days before transplant, after cytoreduction. Overall study findings and caveats: After transplant, recipient diversity fell while pathologically expanded clonotypes grew through day 180. CD4 and CD8 repertoire contributions could not be separated without sorting.

Note on this clone: Its antigen is undetermined.

This receptor was identified in a woman between 45 and 65 years old with acute myeloid leukemia. Some clones in this sample may be carry-over from other donors' samples. This sample comprised peripheral blood mononuclear cells, obtained before stem cell transplant.

DNA of the CDR3: TGTGCCAGCAGCCAAGACGGTCGCGGGGGGGCCTACGAGCAGTACTTC. Translated: CASSQDGRGGAYEQYF. The gene calls are TRBV4-2 and TRBJ2-7; 9 nucleotides align to TRBD2. V dropped 0 bases and J dropped 2; count of bases not matched to a gene: 5. Germline lookup yields CDR1 LGHNA and CDR2 YNFKEQ. The CDR3 is 16 residues long.